This TCR beta chain was captured in a study of patients and donors after allogeneic stem cell transplantation. In this sample, this clonotype turned up a few times. MiXCR, applied by TCRdb to the RT-PCR reads, yields one record per CDR3 protein. The sample yields approximately 410,000 distinct CDR3 sequences, roughly 16% seen once. The CDR3 contains 16 residues. Losses at the gene ends were 0 bases for V and 2 bases for J; bases not matched to a gene: 3. CDR1 and CDR2 from the germline V gene are LGHNA and YSLEER. The genes are TRBV4-3 and TRBJ2-7; 11 nucleotides agree with TRBD1. The sequencing input was blood, either unsorted or a sorted T cell fraction (not recorded which). The receptor was derived from a human donor who was either an allogeneic HSCT recipient or a stem cell or donor lymphocyte infusion donor (not recorded which). It is not recorded whose cells these are; they may come from a transplant donor. The chain's CDR3 is CASSQDRTGGPYEQYF. The CDR3 DNA sequence: TGCGCCAGCAGCCAAGACCGGACAGGGGGCCCCTACGAGCAGTACTTC.